This T cell receptor beta chain is from a study of spatial heterogeneity in lung cancer. Study at large: Alpha-chain sequences were consistently detected in smaller numbers than beta-chain sequences. Unique TCR and UMI combinations averaged more than ten appearances each in raw reads. Study-wide results and caveats: Expanded alpha and beta TCR counts within tumors tracked tumor mutation counts.

TCRdb re-analysed the 5' RACE reads in MiXCR, keeping a single row per CDR3 protein. Here the sample spans 7,500 to 10,000 distinct CDR3 sequences, approximately 7.6% being singletons. This clonotype was seen many times. Its specificity is not known. This CDR3 has 15 amino acids. Trimming took 1 base from V and 2 from J, leaving 12 bases between them. In germline, CDR1 is SNHLY, CDR2 FYNNEI. The time point was: sample taken at primary tumor resection. Patients with untreated early-stage non-small cell lung cancer, numbering around 71, were the donors. Sequencing was performed on whole RNA extracted from tumor and nontumor lung tissue, or from frozen PBMC, and the material was left unsorted.

The rearrangement joins TRBV2 to TRBJ2-7; TRBD1 is a possible D gene (6 bases). Material: lung tumor tissue, obtained at surgery. The receptor's source is a male donor with early-stage non-small cell lung cancer. In DNA form, the CDR3 reads TGTGCCAGCAGTGAAGGGTCACAGGGTACCTACGAGCAGTACTTC. It translates to CASSEGSQGTYEQYF.